The TCR beta chain under discussion was sequenced for a study of vaccination effects on CD4 cells after COVID-19. Study-wide context: Researchers reported culturing 2 million to 2.5 million PBMC in each well, adding 8 to 10 IU/ml IL-2 and 10 ug/ml peptides.

Culturing for roughly 10 days preceded CD4+ T cell isolation. Half-medium changes using IL-2 medium occurred on days 3 and 7. Here immunoSEQ multiplex PCR was the method, and the copy in TCRdb shows in-frame clones only, minus some. The sample lists tens of thousands of clones, 70% to 85% occurring once. About this clone itself: The antigen remains unidentified.

Germline values: CDR1 SNHLY, CDR2 FYNNEI. The CDR3 runs 14 residues. Trimming removed 1 base from V and 4 bases from J, with 9 bases in between. Overall study findings and caveats: Convalescent patients in the study were few, and early post-infection timepoints were absent.

This TCR was recovered from a human donor who had a prior SARS-CoV-2 infection. J is TRBJ2-3 and V is TRBV2; D remains unclear. Material: CD4+ T cells from PBMCs cultured without peptide, obtained before COVID-19 vaccination. CDR3 protein: CASSEVRISDTQYF. The CDR3 bases are TGTGCCAGCAGTGAAGTTCGGATCTCAGATACGCAGTATTTT.